Included here is one T cell receptor beta chain sequence, with context. The antigen remains unidentified. The repertoire was sequenced with immunoSEQ multiplex PCR; TCRdb's copy has only in-frame clones and lacks some. The data hold about 190,000 clones, with approximately 90% observed a single time. The data belong to a study of T cell responses to AZD1222 COVID-19 vaccine. Study-level background: Pooling was applied to second doses at about 4 or about 12 weeks.

Overall study findings and caveats: Recipients of two AZD1222 doses showed rising Spike-specific TCR breadth and depth. Samples come after the peak T cell response, not at day 14.

The receptor was derived from an adult in good health. The starting material was peripheral blood, obtained on day 0 of AZD1222 vaccination.

CDR3 protein: CASSFRGKYTEAFF. In nucleotides, the CDR3 is TGTGCCAGCAGCTTCAGGGGGAAATATACTGAAGCTTTCTTT. This sequence joins TRBV7-8 and TRBJ1-1; 7 nucleotides line up with TRBD1. The CDR3 is 14 amino acids. Trimming cost V 3 bases and J 5 bases; bases outside gene matches: 6. CDR1 is SGHVS and CDR2 is FQNEAQ in the germline V gene.